Described below is a single TCR beta chain sequence and its context. This entry is derived from a study of blood T cell repertoires in COVID-19. Method: immunoSEQ multiplex PCR; TCRdb's copy keeps in-frame clones and lacks some. The sample lists 390,000 or so clones, around nine tenths occurring once. Germline lookup yields CDR1 MDHEN and CDR2 SYDVKM. The CDR3 is 16 residues long. Germline trimming cut 2 bases from V and 6 bases from J; bases unmatched to any gene: 11. The sequenced sample consisted of PBMCs or T cells enriched from blood (not recorded which). This sequence originates from a woman in her forties or fifties who had recovered from COVID-19. This rearrangement joins TRBV28 to TRBJ1-1; 8 bases map to TRBD1. The CDR3 here is CASSLRRTGRVAEAFF. In DNA, the CDR3 is TGTGCCAGCAGTTTACGCAGGACAGGGAGGGTGGCTGAAGCTTTCTTT.